Reported below is one T cell receptor (beta chain). This sample is drawn from a study of shared clonotypes between healthy human individuals. Repertoires were generated with immunoSEQ multiplex PCR, while TCRdb's copy carries only in-frame clones and drops some. The data show hundreds of thousands of clones, roughly 95% seen once. With V trimmed by 3 bases and J by 4 bases, 2 bases remained unmatched. There are 13 residues in the CDR3. Germline loops: CDR1 MDHEN, CDR2 SYDVKM. This clonotype was sampled from a woman in her twenties or thirties in good health. The chain combines TRBV28 with TRBJ1-2, with 7 bases identical to TRBD1. Material for sequencing was naive CD4+ T cells sorted from blood. Subset given: CD45RA+ positively selected. The CDR3 nucleotides are TGTGCCAGCAGTTTGGGGACAGTCTATGGCTACACCTTC. It translates to CASSLGTVYGYTF.